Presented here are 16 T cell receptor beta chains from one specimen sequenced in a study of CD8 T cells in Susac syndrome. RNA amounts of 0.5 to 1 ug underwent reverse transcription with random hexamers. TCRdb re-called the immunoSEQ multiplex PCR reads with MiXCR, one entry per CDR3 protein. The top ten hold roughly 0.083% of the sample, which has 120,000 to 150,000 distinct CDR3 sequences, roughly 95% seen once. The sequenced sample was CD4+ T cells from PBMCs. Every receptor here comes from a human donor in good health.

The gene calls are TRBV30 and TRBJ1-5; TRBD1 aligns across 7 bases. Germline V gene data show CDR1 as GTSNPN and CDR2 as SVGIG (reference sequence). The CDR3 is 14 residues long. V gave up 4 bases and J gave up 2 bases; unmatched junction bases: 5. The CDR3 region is CAWKTGSGNQPQHF. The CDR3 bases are TGTGCCTGGAAGACAGGGTCTGGCAATCAGCCCCAGCATTTT.

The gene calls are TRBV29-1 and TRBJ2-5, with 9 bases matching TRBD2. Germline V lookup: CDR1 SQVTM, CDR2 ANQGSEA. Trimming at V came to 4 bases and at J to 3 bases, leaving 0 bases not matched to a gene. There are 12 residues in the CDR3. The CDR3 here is CSVGLAEETQYF. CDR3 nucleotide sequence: TGCAGCGTTGGACTAGCGGAAGAGACCCAGTACTTC.

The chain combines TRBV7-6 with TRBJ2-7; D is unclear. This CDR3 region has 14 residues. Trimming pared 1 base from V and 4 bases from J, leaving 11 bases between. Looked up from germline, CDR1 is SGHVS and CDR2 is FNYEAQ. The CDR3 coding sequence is TGTGCCAGCAGCTTAGGTCCTTCTACGTACGAGCAGTACTTC. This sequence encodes CASSLGPSTYEQYF.

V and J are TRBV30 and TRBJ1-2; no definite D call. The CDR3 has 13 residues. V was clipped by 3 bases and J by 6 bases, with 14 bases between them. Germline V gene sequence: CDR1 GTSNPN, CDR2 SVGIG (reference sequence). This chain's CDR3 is CAWSVLRAHGYTF. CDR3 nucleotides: TGTGCCTGGAGCGTCCTCCGCGCCCATGGCTACACCTTC.

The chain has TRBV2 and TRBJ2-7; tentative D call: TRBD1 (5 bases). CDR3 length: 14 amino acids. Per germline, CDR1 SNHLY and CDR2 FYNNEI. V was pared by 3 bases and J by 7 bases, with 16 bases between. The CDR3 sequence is CASSEVRVVGEQYF. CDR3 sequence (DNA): TGTGCCAGCAGTGAGGTCAGGGTCGTTGGGGAGCAGTACTTC.

CDR3 nucleotides: TGTGCCAGAAGCTCGAGACTAGCGGGAGTCAACACAGATACGCAGTATTTT. This encodes CARSSRLAGVNTDTQYF. The J gene is TRBJ2-3, the V gene TRBV5-3; TRBD2 agrees at 12 bases. TRBV5-3 is an open reading frame whose function is uncertain. This CDR3 region has 17 residues. J gave up 2 bases and V 3 bases, and 7 bases lay outside the gene matches.

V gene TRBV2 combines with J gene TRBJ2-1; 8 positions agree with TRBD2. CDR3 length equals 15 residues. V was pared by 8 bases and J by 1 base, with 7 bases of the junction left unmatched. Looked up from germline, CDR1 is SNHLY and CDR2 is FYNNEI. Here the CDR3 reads CASGRSGGSYNEQFF. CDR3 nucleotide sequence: TGTGCCAGCGGGAGAAGCGGGGGTTCCTACAATGAGCAGTTCTTC.

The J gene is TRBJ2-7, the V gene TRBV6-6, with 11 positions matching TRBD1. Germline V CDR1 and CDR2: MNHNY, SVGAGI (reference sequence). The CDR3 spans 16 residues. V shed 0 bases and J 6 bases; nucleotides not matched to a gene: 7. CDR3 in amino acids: CASSYSKGGTGGEQYF. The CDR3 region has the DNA TGTGCCAGCAGTTACTCGAAGGGAGGGACAGGGGGCGAGCAGTACTTC.

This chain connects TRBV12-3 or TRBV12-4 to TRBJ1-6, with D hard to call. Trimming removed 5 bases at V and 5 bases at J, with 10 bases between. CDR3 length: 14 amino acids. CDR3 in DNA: TGTGCCAGCAGTCGGACCCAGCATAATTCACCCCTCCACTTT. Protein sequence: CASSRTQHNSPLHF.

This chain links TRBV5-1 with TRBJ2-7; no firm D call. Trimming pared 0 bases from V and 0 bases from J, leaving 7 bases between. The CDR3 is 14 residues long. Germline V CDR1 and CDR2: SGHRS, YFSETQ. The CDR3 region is CASSLDGNSYEQYF. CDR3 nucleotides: TGCGCCAGCAGCTTGGATGGGAACTCCTACGAGCAGTACTTC.

CDR3 in amino acids: CASSLVASGGLQGQFF. As DNA, the CDR3 is TGTGCCAGCAGCTTAGTCGCTAGCGGGGGCCTCCAAGGGCAGTTCTTC. This chain uses TRBV7-8 with TRBJ2-1; 10 bases line up with TRBD2. Germline CDR1 and CDR2: SGHVS and FQNEAQ. This CDR3 is 16 amino acids long. The V gene end was trimmed by 1 base and the J gene end by 12 bases; junction bases not matched to a gene: 12.

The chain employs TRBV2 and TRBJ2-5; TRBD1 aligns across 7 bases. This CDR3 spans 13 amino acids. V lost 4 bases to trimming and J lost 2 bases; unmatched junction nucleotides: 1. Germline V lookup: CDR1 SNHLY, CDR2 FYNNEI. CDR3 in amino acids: CASSADRQETQYF. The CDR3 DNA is TGTGCCAGCAGTGCGGACAGGCAAGAGACCCAGTACTTC.

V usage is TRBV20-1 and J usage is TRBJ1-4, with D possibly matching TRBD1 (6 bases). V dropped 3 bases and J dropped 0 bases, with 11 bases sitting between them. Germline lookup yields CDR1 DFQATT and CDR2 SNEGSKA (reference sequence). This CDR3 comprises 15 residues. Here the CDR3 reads CSARRGAATNEKLFF. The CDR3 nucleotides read TGCAGTGCTAGGCGGGGGGCCGCAACTAATGAAAAACTGTTTTTT.

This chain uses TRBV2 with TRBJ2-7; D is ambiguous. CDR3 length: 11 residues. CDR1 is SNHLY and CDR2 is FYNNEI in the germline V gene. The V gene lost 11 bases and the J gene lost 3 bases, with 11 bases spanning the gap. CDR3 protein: CAARKIYEQYF. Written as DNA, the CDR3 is TGTGCCGCGAGGAAGATCTACGAGCAGTACTTC.

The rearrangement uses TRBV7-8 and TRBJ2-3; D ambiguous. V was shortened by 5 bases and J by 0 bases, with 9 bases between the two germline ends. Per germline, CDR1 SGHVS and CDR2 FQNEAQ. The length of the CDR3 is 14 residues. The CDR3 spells CASSPRRSTDTQYF. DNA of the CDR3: TGTGCCAGCAGCCCGAGACGCAGCACAGATACGCAGTATTTT.

CDR3 residues: CSAGPGPGGNQPQHF. In DNA form, the CDR3 reads TGCAGTGCTGGGCCGGGGCCGGGGGGCAATCAGCCCCAGCATTTT. The chain links TRBV20-1 to TRBJ1-5; maybe TRBD1 (5 bases). The germline V gene has CDR1 DFQATT and CDR2 SNEGSKA (reference sequence). The CDR3 extends over 15 amino acids. The ends were cut back, 5 bases at V and 2 bases at J, with 16 bases in the middle.